Listed here is a single T cell receptor beta chain. The entry originates in a study of identical twins. From the 5' RACE reads, TCRdb called clonotypes with MiXCR, one entry per CDR3 protein. In the table there are around 530,000 distinct CDR3 sequences, around 15% of which are singletons. V lost 6 bases and J lost 4, with 12 bases in between. The CDR3 covers 13 residues. In germline, CDR1 is KGHSH, CDR2 LQKENI. Another study also made use of these data, one on yellow fever vaccine responses in identical twins.

This clonotype was obtained from a woman in her late teens or twenties in good health. The V and J genes are TRBV18 and TRBJ1-1, with D perhaps TRBD1 (6 bases). Specimen: CD4+ T cells sorted from blood. The CDR3, as DNA: TGTGCCAGCTCCACAGGGTACGGCACTGAAGCTTTCTTT. Its translation is CASSTGYGTEAFF.